A single sample gave rise to the 26 T cell receptor beta chains below, sequenced in a study of breast tumors, draining lymph nodes, adjacent tissues. The lymph nodes were axillary draining lymph nodes from breast cancer patients. MiXCR was run by TCRdb on the multiplex PCR reads, yielding one entry per CDR3 protein. The sample holds some 100,000 distinct CDR3 sequences, around 20% seen once. What was sequenced was axillary lymph node tissue. The receptors here all came from a female donor with breast cancer. Some clones in this sample may be carry-over from other donors' samples.

This clonotype was detected many times. The chain couples TRBV10-3 to TRBJ1-5; D is unclear. V was cut by 10 bases and J by 2 bases, with 15 bases left in between. CDR3 length equals 14 residues. CDR1 and CDR2 from the germline V gene are ENHRY and SYGVKD. The CDR3 nucleotides are TGTGCCACCGGAGATGGGGTTGGCAATCAGCCCCAGCATTTT. Encoded protein: CATGDGVGNQPQHF.

At least ten counts were recorded for this clonotype. The CDR3 loop is CSARGWGGESPLHF. The CDR3 DNA follows: TGCAGTGCTAGAGGGTGGGGAGGGGAATCACCCCTCCACTTT. The gene calls are TRBV20-1 and TRBJ1-6, with a weak D call TRBD1 (5 bases). This CDR3 comprises 14 residues. Trimming took 1 base from V and 10 from J, leaving 14 bases between them. Germline V gene sequence: CDR1 DFQATT, CDR2 SNEGSKA (reference sequence).

The chain is built from TRBV5-1 and TRBJ2-3, with 16 bases matching TRBD2. This CDR3 comprises 18 residues. The V gene end was trimmed by 4 bases and the J gene end by 1 base; junction bases not matched to a gene: 6. Germline V gene lookup returns CDR1 SGHRS and CDR2 YFSETQ. Here the CDR3 DNA reads TGCGCCAGCAGCAAGGGGACTAGCGGGGGGGCAGGCACAGATACGCAGTATTTT. Protein product: CASSKGTSGGAGTDTQYF.

The sample holds a few counts of this clonotype. The rearrangement links TRBV3-1 to TRBJ2-7, with D possibly matching TRBD2 (6 bases). Germline assignment: CDR1 LGHDT and CDR2 YNNKEL (reference sequence). Trimming shortened V by 4 bases and J by 5 bases, and 9 bases separated the two germline ends. The CDR3 contains 12 residues. CDR3 sequence (DNA): TGTGCCAGCAGCCGGGGGGTTAACGAGCAGTACTTC. As protein: CASSRGVNEQYF.

This clonotype has a count of ten or more. V usage is TRBV4-2 and J usage is TRBJ2-5, with 7 bases fitting TRBD1. The CDR3 spans 15 residues. Germline V gene sequence: CDR1 LGHNA, CDR2 YNFKEQ. V shed 6 bases and J 7 bases; nucleotides not matched to a gene: 14. CDR3 DNA: TGTGCCAGCAGGCCCGCTCAGGGGGATCGCGGGACCCAGTACTTC. This sequence encodes CASRPAQGDRGTQYF.

This clonotype was recorded many times. The chain combines TRBV7-8 with TRBJ2-1; 9 nucleotides line up with TRBD1. CDR3 length: 16 amino acids. Germline CDR1 and CDR2: SGHVS and FQNEAQ. J gave up 4 bases and V 2 bases, and 6 bases lay outside the gene matches. Here the CDR3 DNA reads TGTGCCAGCAGCTTAACTGGGACAGGGTTATACAATGAGCAGTTCTTC. Translated, it gives CASSLTGTGLYNEQFF.

Worth noting for this clonotype: The junction departs from the called germline gene at one end, perhaps through a read error. This chain uses TRBV27 with TRBJ2-1; D not certain. Germline CDR1 and CDR2: MNHEY and SMNVEV (reference sequence). The CDR3 runs to 8 residues. The CDR3 sequence is CASSEEFF. CDR3 DNA sequence: TGTGCCAGCAGTGAGGAGTTCTTC.

This clonotype was seen at least ten times. J is TRBJ1-5 and V is TRBV20-1; D is unclear. The CDR3 has 14 amino acids. V lost 2 bases and J 0 bases, leaving 8 bases between the germline ends. CDR1 DFQATT and CDR2 SNEGSKA come from the germline V gene (reference sequence). CDR3 in amino acids: CSARIRDSNQPQHF. Written as DNA, the CDR3 is TGCAGTGCTAGAATTAGGGATAGCAATCAGCCCCAGCATTTT.

The chain recombines TRBV19 with TRBJ1-1; unclear D gene. V was shortened by 6 bases and J by 7 bases, with 21 bases between the two germline ends. The CDR3 has 15 amino acids. Looked up from germline, CDR1 is LNHDA and CDR2 is SQIVND (reference sequence). The CDR3 DNA reads as TGTGCCAGTAGACCGTACCAAGCAGCGCCATATGAAGCTTTCTTT. It is translated as CASRPYQAAPYEAFF.

In regard to this clonotype: One base away lies a much larger clone, so this may be a sequencing read error. The chain employs TRBV7-8 and TRBJ2-1; TRBD2 matches 13 bases. CDR3 length equals 15 residues. Germline V gene sequence: CDR1 SGHVS, CDR2 FQNEAQ. V lost 5 bases, J lost 9 bases, and 7 bases stayed unmatched. The CDR3 sequence is CASSILAGGRAEQFF. DNA of the CDR3: TGTGCCAGCAGCATACTAGCGGGGGGGAGGGCTGAGCAGTTCTTC.

With regard to this clonotype: A much larger clone differs from this one at a single base, so this may be a read error. V is TRBV4-1 and J is TRBJ2-1, with 10 bases matching TRBD1. CDR1 is MGHRA, CDR2 YSYEKL, per germline. V dropped 4 bases and J dropped 9; count of bases not matched to a gene: 9. The CDR3 loop spans 15 amino acids. CDR3 nucleotide sequence: TGCGCCAGCAGCCCGTTCGGACAGGGGGACATTGAGCAGTTCTTC. Protein: CASSPFGQGDIEQFF.

This clonotype has at least ten counts. J is TRBJ2-4 and V is TRBV5-1, with 7 nucleotides matching TRBD1. Germline loops: CDR1 SGHRS, CDR2 YFSETQ. The CDR3 consists of 14 residues. J was trimmed by 8 bases and V by 4 bases; bases with no gene match: 9. As DNA, the CDR3 is TGCGCCAGCAGCCCGGGGACAGCAGGGGACATTCAGTACTTC. Residues: CASSPGTAGDIQYF.

This clonotype was picked up many times. The CDR3 region is CASSQAGSGANVLTF. The CDR3 region has the DNA TGTGCCAGCAGCCAAGCGGGGTCTGGGGCCAACGTCCTGACTTTC. The chain carries TRBV4-2 and TRBJ2-6; a weak D match, TRBD2 (5 bases). The CDR3 sequence is 15 residues long. The V gene lost 1 base and the J gene lost 1 base, with 5 bases spanning the gap. Germline V CDR1 and CDR2: LGHNA, YNFKEQ.

This clonotype was detected ten times or more. This chain links TRBV4-2 with TRBJ2-1; tentatively, D is TRBD2 (6 bases). Per the germline V gene, CDR1 is LGHNA and CDR2 is YNFKEQ. The CDR3 extends over 13 amino acids. Trimming pared 0 bases from V and 12 bases from J, leaving 12 bases between. In nucleotides, the CDR3 is TGTGCCAGCAGCCAAGATCAGGGACTCGGGCAGTTCTTC. It specifies CASSQDQGLGQFF.

This clonotype was recorded at least ten times. This sequence joins TRBV2 and TRBJ2-2; D unclear. Trimming shortened V by 6 bases and J by 5 bases, and 7 bases separated the two germline ends. The CDR3 runs to 12 residues. Germline assignment: CDR1 SNHLY and CDR2 FYNNEI. The CDR3 protein is CASRTETGELFF. The CDR3 DNA follows: TGTGCCAGCAGGACCGAGACCGGGGAGCTGTTTTTT.

This clonotype has more than one count but fewer than ten. The rearrangement links TRBV19 to TRBJ1-3; D is perhaps TRBD1 (5 bases). Looked up from germline, CDR1 is LNHDA and CDR2 is SQIVND (reference sequence). V was clipped by 3 bases and J by 0 bases, with 12 bases between them. The CDR3 is 16 amino acids. Here the CDR3 reads CASSMGDGISGNTIYF. CDR3 bases: TGTGCCAGTAGTATGGGGGACGGAATCTCTGGAAACACCATATATTTT.

This clonotype has a count of ten or more. This sequence joins TRBV6-6 and TRBJ1-4; 8 positions agree with TRBD1. The J segment lost 0 bases and the V segment lost 6 bases, leaving 3 bases of the junction unmatched. Per germline, CDR1 MNHNY and CDR2 SVGAGI (reference sequence). This CDR3 comprises 15 residues. CDR3 sequence reads: CASRDRASTNEKLFF. As DNA, the CDR3 is TGTGCCAGCAGGGACAGGGCTTCAACTAATGAAAAACTGTTTTTT.

This clonotype has a count of ten or more. The gene calls are TRBV25-1 and TRBJ2-7; a weak D match, TRBD2 (6 bases). Trimming removed 8 bases at V and 0 bases at J, with 17 bases between. This CDR3 has 15 amino acids. CDR1 and CDR2 from the germline V gene are MGHDK and SYGVNS. CDR3 region: CASSGSGTLSYEQYF. The CDR3 nucleotides read TGTGCCAGCTCCGGTTCCGGGACTCTCTCCTACGAGCAGTACTTC.

To note about this clonotype: This may be a read error: a much more frequent sequence differs by one nucleotide. V and J are TRBV12-3 or TRBV12-4 and TRBJ1-5, with unresolved D. Deletions cut 8 bases from V and 0 bases from J, with 11 bases between. The CDR3 sequence is 14 residues long. The CDR3 here is CASGLTGSNQPQHF. The DNA for the CDR3 is TGTGCCAGCGGCTTGACGGGTAGCAATCAGCCCCAGCATTTT.

This clonotype was observed at least ten times. The chain's CDR3 is CATSRTDRVYEKLFF. In DNA, the CDR3 is TGTGCCACCAGCAGAACTGACAGGGTCTACGAAAAACTGTTTTTT. The chain has TRBV15 and TRBJ1-4; TRBD1 matches at 7 bases. J lost 8 bases, V lost 2 bases, and 8 bases had no gene match. The CDR3 is 15 residues long. Germline CDR1 reads LNHNV; CDR2 reads YYDKDF (reference sequence).

This clonotype was seen a handful of times. A much larger clone lies one base from this, so it may be a read error. The rearrangement links TRBV7-8 to TRBJ2-7, with unresolved D. CDR1 and CDR2 from the germline V gene are SGHVS and FQNEAQ. This CDR3 has 13 amino acids. The V and J ends lost 3 bases and 7 bases respectively, with 13 bases between them. CDR3 protein: CASSFTGRSEQYF. As DNA, the CDR3 is TGTGCCAGCAGCTTCACTGGGCGTTCGGAGCAGTACTTC.

The chain employs TRBV27 and TRBJ1-5; 7 bases align to TRBD1. Trimming cost V 2 bases and J 5 bases; bases outside gene matches: 9. Germline V gene lookup returns CDR1 MNHEY and CDR2 SMNVEV (reference sequence). This CDR3 spans 16 amino acids. The CDR3 DNA follows: TGTGCCAGCAGTTTAAGTCGCGGCGACAGGGATCAGCCCCAGCATTTT. As protein: CASSLSRGDRDQPQHF.

This clonotype was found many times. The chain carries TRBV14 and TRBJ2-1, with TRBD2 identical over 7 bases. The V segment lost 0 bases and the J segment 7 bases; nucleotides outside the gene matches: 9. Germline V CDR1 and CDR2: SGHDN, FVKESK. This CDR3 region has 16 residues. CDR3 loop: CASSQDRGLVANEQFF. The CDR3 DNA reads TGTGCCAGCAGCCAAGATAGAGGACTAGTCGCGAATGAGCAGTTCTTC.

This clonotype was seen many times. V gene TRBV6-5 combines with J gene TRBJ1-5, with D hard to call. CDR1 is MNHEY and CDR2 is SVGAGI in the germline V gene. The CDR3 has 16 residues. The V gene lost 10 bases and the J gene lost 9 bases, with 28 bases spanning the gap. The CDR3 here is CAKDVCPVRTRSPQHF. The DNA of the CDR3 is TGTGCCAAGGACGTTTGCCCTGTCCGGACCCGGTCGCCCCAGCATTTT.

The rearrangement links TRBV18 to TRBJ2-5; 9 bases match TRBD2. This CDR3 contains 15 residues. The V and J ends lost 2 bases and 5 bases, in that order; junction bases with no gene match: 6. The germline CDR1 and CDR2 sequences are KGHSH and LQKENI. This CDR3 reads CASSPFSGSGETQYF. DNA of the CDR3: TGTGCCAGCTCACCATTTAGCGGGAGCGGGGAGACCCAGTACTTC.

Many counts were recorded for this clonotype. The chain combines TRBV9 with TRBJ2-2, with 11 bases fitting TRBD2. The CDR3 contains 15 residues. Germline V CDR1 and CDR2: SGDLS, YYNGEE. V lost 3 bases to trimming and J lost 5 bases; unmatched junction nucleotides: 3. In DNA form, the CDR3 reads TGTGCCAGCAGCGCTAGCGGGGGGCTTACCGGGGAGCTGTTTTTT. Its translation: CASSASGGLTGELFF.